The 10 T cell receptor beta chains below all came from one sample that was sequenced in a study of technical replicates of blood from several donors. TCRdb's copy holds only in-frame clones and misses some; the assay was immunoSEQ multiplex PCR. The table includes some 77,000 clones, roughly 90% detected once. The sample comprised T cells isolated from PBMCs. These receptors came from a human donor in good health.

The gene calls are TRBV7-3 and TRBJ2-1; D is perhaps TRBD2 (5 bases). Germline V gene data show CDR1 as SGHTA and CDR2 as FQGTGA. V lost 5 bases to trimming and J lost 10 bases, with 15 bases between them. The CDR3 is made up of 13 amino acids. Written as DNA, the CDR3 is TGTGCCAGCAGCCCCGGACTGTTTCTGGAGCAGTTCTTC. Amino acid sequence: CASSPGLFLEQFF.

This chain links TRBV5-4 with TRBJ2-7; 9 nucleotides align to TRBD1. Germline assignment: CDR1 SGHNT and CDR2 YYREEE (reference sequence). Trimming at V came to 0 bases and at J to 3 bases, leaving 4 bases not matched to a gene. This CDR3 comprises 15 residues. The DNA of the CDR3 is TGTGCCAGCAGCTTGGATGGGACAGGGTTCTACGAGCAGTACTTC. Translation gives CASSLDGTGFYEQYF.

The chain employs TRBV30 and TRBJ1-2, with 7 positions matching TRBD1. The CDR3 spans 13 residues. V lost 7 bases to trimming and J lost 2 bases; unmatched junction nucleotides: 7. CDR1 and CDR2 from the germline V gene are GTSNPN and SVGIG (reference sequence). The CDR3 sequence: CAYCPQGNYGYTF. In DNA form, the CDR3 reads TGTGCCTATTGCCCACAGGGGAACTATGGCTACACCTTC.

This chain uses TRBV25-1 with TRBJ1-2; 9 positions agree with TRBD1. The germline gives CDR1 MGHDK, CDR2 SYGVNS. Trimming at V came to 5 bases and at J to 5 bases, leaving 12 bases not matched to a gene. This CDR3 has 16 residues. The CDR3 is CASSPYTGGAGYGYTF. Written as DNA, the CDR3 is TGTGCCAGCAGTCCTTATACAGGGGGCGCAGGGTATGGCTACACCTTC.

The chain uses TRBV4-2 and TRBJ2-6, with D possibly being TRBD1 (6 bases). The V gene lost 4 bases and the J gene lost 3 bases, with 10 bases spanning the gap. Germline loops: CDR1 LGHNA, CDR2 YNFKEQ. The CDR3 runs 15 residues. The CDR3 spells CASSPTGYGANVLTF. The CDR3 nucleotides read TGTGCCAGCAGCCCGACAGGATATGGGGCCAACGTCCTGACTTTC.

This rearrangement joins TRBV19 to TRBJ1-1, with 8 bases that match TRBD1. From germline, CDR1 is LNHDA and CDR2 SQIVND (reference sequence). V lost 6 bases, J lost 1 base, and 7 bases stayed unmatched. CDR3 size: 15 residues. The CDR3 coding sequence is TGTGCCAGTAGCACTCACAGGGGGAGGAACACTGAAGCTTTCTTT. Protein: CASSTHRGRNTEAFF.

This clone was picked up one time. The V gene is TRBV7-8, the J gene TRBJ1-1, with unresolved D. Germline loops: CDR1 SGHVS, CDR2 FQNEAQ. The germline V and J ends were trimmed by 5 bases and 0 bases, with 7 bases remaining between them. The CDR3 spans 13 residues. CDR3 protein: CASSPTLNTEAFF. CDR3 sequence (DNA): TGTGCCAGCAGCCCGACACTGAACACTGAAGCTTTCTTT.

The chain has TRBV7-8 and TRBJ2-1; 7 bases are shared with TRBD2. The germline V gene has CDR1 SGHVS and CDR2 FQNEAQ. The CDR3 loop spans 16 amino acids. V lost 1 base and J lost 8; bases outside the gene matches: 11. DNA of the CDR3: TGTGCCAGCAGCTTAGATCTGTGGGAGGGCCCCGATGAGCAGTTCTTC. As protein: CASSLDLWEGPDEQFF. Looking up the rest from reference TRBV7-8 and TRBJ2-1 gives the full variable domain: GAGVSQSPRYKVAKRGQDVALRCDPISGHVSLFWYQQALGQGPEFLTYFQNEAQLDKSGLPSDRFFAERPEGSVSTLKIQRTQQEDSAVYLCASSLDLWEGPDEQFFGPGTRLTVL.

CDR3 sequence reads: CASSRANTEAFF. The CDR3, as DNA: TGTGCCAGTAGTAGGGCGAACACTGAAGCTTTCTTT. The chain links TRBV19 to TRBJ1-1; D remains ambiguous. Germline lookup yields CDR1 LNHDA and CDR2 SQIVND (reference sequence). This CDR3 has 12 amino acids. The V and J ends lost 4 bases and 1 base respectively, with 4 bases between them.

This CDR3 reads CASSYSSRNTIYF. The DNA of the CDR3 is TGTGCCAGCAGCTACTCGTCTCGAAACACCATATATTTT. V is TRBV7-9 and J is TRBJ1-3; D not certain. The V and J ends lost 4 bases and 5 bases respectively, with 9 bases between them. The CDR3 has 13 residues. CDR1 and CDR2 from the germline V gene are SEHNR and FQNEAQ (reference sequence). Full variable domain (remainder filled in from reference TRBV7-9 and TRBJ1-3): DTGVSQNPRHKITKRGQNVTFRCDPISEHNRLYWYRQTLGQGPEFLTYFQNEAQLEKSRLLSDRFSAERPKGSFSTLEIQRTEQGDSAMYLCASSYSSRNTIYFGEGSWLTVV.